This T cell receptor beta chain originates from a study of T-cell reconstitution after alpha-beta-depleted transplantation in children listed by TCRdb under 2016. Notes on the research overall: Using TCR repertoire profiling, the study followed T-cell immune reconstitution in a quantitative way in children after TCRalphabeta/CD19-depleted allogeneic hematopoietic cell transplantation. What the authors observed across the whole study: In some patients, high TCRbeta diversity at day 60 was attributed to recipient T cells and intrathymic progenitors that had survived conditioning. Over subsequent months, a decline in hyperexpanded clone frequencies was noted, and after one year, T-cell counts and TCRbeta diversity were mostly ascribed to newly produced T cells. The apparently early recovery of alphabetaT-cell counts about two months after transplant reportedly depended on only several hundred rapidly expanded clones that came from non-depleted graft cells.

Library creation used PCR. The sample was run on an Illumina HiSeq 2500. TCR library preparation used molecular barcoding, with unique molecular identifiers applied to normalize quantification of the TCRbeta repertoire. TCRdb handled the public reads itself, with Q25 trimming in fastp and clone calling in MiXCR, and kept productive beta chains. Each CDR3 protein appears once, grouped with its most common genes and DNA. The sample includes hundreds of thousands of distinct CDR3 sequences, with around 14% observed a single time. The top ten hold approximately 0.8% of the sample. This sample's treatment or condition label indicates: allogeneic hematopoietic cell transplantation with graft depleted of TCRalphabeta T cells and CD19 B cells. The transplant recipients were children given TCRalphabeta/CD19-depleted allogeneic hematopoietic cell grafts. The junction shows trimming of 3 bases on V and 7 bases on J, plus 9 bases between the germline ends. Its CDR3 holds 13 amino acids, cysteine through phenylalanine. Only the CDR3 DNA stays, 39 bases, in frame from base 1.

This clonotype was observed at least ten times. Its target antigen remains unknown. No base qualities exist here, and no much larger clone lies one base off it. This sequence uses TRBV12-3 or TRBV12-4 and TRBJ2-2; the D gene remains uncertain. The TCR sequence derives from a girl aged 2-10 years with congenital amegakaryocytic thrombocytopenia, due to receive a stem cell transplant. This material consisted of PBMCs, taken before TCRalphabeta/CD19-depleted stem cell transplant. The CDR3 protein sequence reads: CASSLGYSGELFF. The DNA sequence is TGTGCCAGCAGTTTGGGGTATAGCGGGGAGCTGTTTTTT.